This is a list of T cell receptor beta chains from one sample in a study of blood T cells in healthy people across ages. TCRdb called the 5' RACE reads again in MiXCR, with one record for every CDR3 protein. The table shows some 1.5 million distinct CDR3 sequences, with approximately 39% occurring only once. The specimen was blood. The receptors derive from a woman under 30 in good health. The conserved cysteine and the conserved F or W are not part of the CDR3 here. Part of the rows lack a size; the others show once, few, many or a class for expanded clones.

v_call	cdr3_length	clone_size	cdr3_aa
TRBV29-1	14	-	SVPGARAAGANVLT
TRBV6-2/TRBV6-3	15	-	ASSYTRTSGRSDTQY
TRBV4-3	12	many	ASSPRGVTDTQY
TRBV15	12	-	ATSRNRLGETQY
TRBV7-2	13	few	ASRSRGLAYNEQF
TRBV29-1	11	many	SVRQGQNQPQH
TRBV7-2	12	few	ASSPRTAYYEQY
TRBV7-8	12	many	ASSLGPASYGYT
TRBV20-1	11	once	SGRGTTYNEQY
TRBV20-1	12	-	SARQGGGSYEQY
TRBV20-1	11	-	SARLRGRQPQH
TRBV6-4	14	few	ASSDSIGLAHNEQY
TRBV29-1	15	-	SVEDQGRDRVLDTQY
TRBV5-1	14	-	ASSKDRTTGANVLT
TRBV14	14	-	ASSQVGLKAYNEQY
TRBV20-1	14	-	SARRAGPENYNEQF
TRBV28	16	-	ASNWGMGARVSNQPQH
TRBV7-2	12	once	ASSLHSGDNIQY
TRBV9	12	few	ASSVDQGINIQY
TRBV7-2	16	-	ASSLEGRGLWRDAEAF
TRBV20-1	12	-	SAQGSATNYGYT
TRBV27	13	-	ASSLMAGGGNEQF
TRBV7-9	12	-	ACSLVAVSVGYT
TRBV25-1	13	-	ASSEFGGNNQPQH
TRBV5-6	12	-	ASSYDRADTEAF